The rows below give T cell receptor beta chains drawn from one sample of a study of read filtering for tumor transcriptome and immune sequencing. TCRdb reanalysed the reads using MiXCR and keeps one entry per CDR3 protein. The top ten hold 35% to 45% of the sample, which has more than 30,000 distinct CDR3 sequences, roughly an eighth seen once. What was sequenced was a population of CD138-negative cells sorted from bone marrow. The receptors originated from a donor aged 40 or over with multiple myeloma. CDR3s include the opening cysteine and the closing phenylalanine or tryptophan. A D gene is named only where the DNA matches it firmly. Size is omitted from some rows. Given values are once, few, many or a class for expanded clones.

V: TRBV7-9; length: 21; J: TRBJ2-7; D: TRBD2; size: many; DNA: TGTGCCAGCAGCTTCCTCGGCAGGAGGCAGGGGCGAGGGACTAGCGACTACGAGCAGTACTTC; CDR3: CASSFLGRRQGRGTSDYEQYF
V: TRBV7-8; length: 15; J: TRBJ2-5; D: TRBD1; size: few; DNA: TGTGCCAGCAGCTCGGTGGGACAGCCTAAAGAGACCCAGTACTTC; CDR3: CASSSVGQPKETQYF
V: TRBV5-4; length: 12; J: TRBJ2-7; D: -; size: many; DNA: TGTGCCAGCAGCTTGGATCAGAACGAGCAGTACTTC; CDR3: CASSLDQNEQYF
V: TRBV7-8; length: 14; J: TRBJ1-5; D: -; size: many; DNA: TGTGCCAGCAGCTTTGGGCCAAGCAATCAGCCCCAGCATTTT; CDR3: CASSFGPSNQPQHF
V: TRBV11-2; length: 16; J: TRBJ2-7; D: TRBD2; size: many; DNA: TGTGCCAGCAGCTGGCTTTCTAGCGGGAGTGTTTACGAGCAGTACTTC; CDR3: CASSWLSSGSVYEQYF
V: TRBV11-2; length: 13; J: TRBJ2-7; D: -; size: many; DNA: TGTGCCAGCAGCCTCCGGGCCTCCTACGAGCAGTACTTC; CDR3: CASSLRASYEQYF
V: TRBV24-1; length: 13; J: TRBJ2-5; D: -; size: many; DNA: TGTGCCACCAGTGATTATGGAGAAGAGACCCAGTACTTC; CDR3: CATSDYGEETQYF
V: TRBV11-2; length: 15; J: TRBJ2-7; D: -; size: many; DNA: TGTGCCAGCAGCTTTACGACGTCTCCTGAGGGCGAGCAGTACTTC; CDR3: CASSFTTSPEGEQYF
V: TRBV9; length: 14; J: TRBJ1-4; D: -; size: many; DNA: TGTGCCAGCAGCGTCGGGGGTCACGGCGAAAAACTGTTTTTT; CDR3: CASSVGGHGEKLFF
V: TRBV7-2; length: 16; J: TRBJ2-3; D: -; size: many; DNA: TGTGCCAGCAGCTTACGGTCAGGGGCCAGCACAGATACGCAGTATTTT; CDR3: CASSLRSGASTDTQYF
V: TRBV6-4; length: 17; J: TRBJ2-1; D: TRBD2; size: -; DNA: TGTGCCAGCAGTGACGGGACTAGCGGGAGCTCCTACAATGAGCAGTTCTTC; CDR3: CASSDGTSGSSYNEQFF
V: TRBV19; length: 17; J: TRBJ2-4; D: TRBD2; size: many; DNA: TGTGCCAGTAGTATCGGACTAGCGGGAGGTGGCAAAAACATTCAGTACTTC; CDR3: CASSIGLAGGGKNIQYF
V: TRBV7-6; length: 15; J: TRBJ2-1; D: TRBD2; size: -; DNA: TGTGCCAGCAGCTCGGGACTAGCGGGAGTCAATGAGCAGTTCTTC; CDR3: CASSSGLAGVNEQFF
V: TRBV12-3/TRBV12-4; length: 14; J: TRBJ1-4; D: TRBD1; size: once; DNA: TGTGGCAGCGCCGACAGGGCCCTGGGTGAAAAACTGTCTTTT; CDR3: CGSADRALGEKLSF
V: TRBV29-1; length: 14; J: TRBJ2-1; D: -; size: -; DNA: TGCAGCACTGAAATTTCCGGCTCCTACAATGAGCAGTTCTTC; CDR3: CSTEISGSYNEQFF
V: TRBV20-1; length: 14; J: TRBJ1-6; D: TRBD1; size: many; DNA: TGCAGTGCTCCTATTGGGGACAGGGCCTCACCCCTCCACTTT; CDR3: CSAPIGDRASPLHF
V: TRBV2; length: 17; J: TRBJ2-1; D: TRBD2; size: many; DNA: TGTGCCAGCACGGGACTAGCGGGAGGGAGCTCCTACAATGAGCAGTTCTTC; CDR3: CASTGLAGGSSYNEQFF
V: TRBV7-9; length: 13; J: TRBJ1-1; D: -; size: many; DNA: TGTGCCAGCAGCCCAACCGTGAACACTGAAGCTTTCTTT; CDR3: CASSPTVNTEAFF
V: TRBV3-1; length: 14; J: TRBJ2-5; D: -; size: many; DNA: TGTGCCAGCAGCCAAACACCGGGCGGGAAGACCCAGTACTTC; CDR3: CASSQTPGGKTQYF
V: TRBV4-2; length: 15; J: TRBJ2-1; D: TRBD2; size: many; DNA: TGTGCCAGCAGCAAACCAGCGGGAGTAGATAATGAGCAGTTCTTC; CDR3: CASSKPAGVDNEQFF
V: TRBV7-3; length: 16; J: TRBJ2-5; D: -; size: many; DNA: TGTGCCAGCAGCTCGGGGTTTAGTCGGGGGCAAGAGACCCAGTACTTC; CDR3: CASSSGFSRGQETQYF
V: TRBV7-2; length: 12; J: TRBJ2-4; D: TRBD1; size: few; DNA: TGTGCCAGCAGCCCTCGACAGGGACCCGTGTACTTC; CDR3: CASSPRQGPVYF
V: TRBV10-3; length: 14; J: TRBJ2-7; D: TRBD2; size: many; DNA: TGTGCCATCATGGCGGGACTAGCGGACTACGAGCAGTACTTC; CDR3: CAIMAGLADYEQYF
V: TRBV6-2/TRBV6-3; length: 15; J: TRBJ2-7; D: -; size: many; DNA: TGTGCCAGCAGGTCAGAACGAGGGGTCTCCTACGAGCAGTACTTC; CDR3: CASRSERGVSYEQYF
V: TRBV5-1; length: 15; J: TRBJ1-1; D: -; size: many; DNA: TGCGCCAGCAGCGAATGGGGCCACCAGAACACTGAAGCTTTCTTT; CDR3: CASSEWGHQNTEAFF
V: TRBV28; length: 16; J: TRBJ1-1; D: TRBD1; size: many; DNA: TGTGCCATCTCCCGGGACAGGGGTTTTTTTAACACTGAAGCTTTCTTT; CDR3: CAISRDRGFFNTEAFF
V: TRBV3-1; length: 14; J: TRBJ1-4; D: TRBD1; size: -; DNA: TGCGCCAGCAGCCAGCACAGGGGCGATGAAAAACTGTTTTTT; CDR3: CASSQHRGDEKLFF
V: TRBV11-2; length: 13; J: TRBJ2-7; D: -; size: many; DNA: TGTGCCAGCAGCTTACGCCGGGGCTACGAGCAGTACTTC; CDR3: CASSLRRGYEQYF
V: TRBV7-2; length: 14; J: TRBJ1-1; D: -; size: many; DNA: TGTGCCAGCAGCTTTCTACAGGGTCCCGCTGAAGCTTTCTTT; CDR3: CASSFLQGPAEAFF
V: TRBV12-3/TRBV12-4; length: 16; J: TRBJ2-2; D: TRBD1; size: -; DNA: TGTGCCAGCAGTTTTCGCTTCGACAGGGACGACGGGGAGCTGTTTTTT; CDR3: CASSFRFDRDDGELFF
V: TRBV2; length: 17; J: TRBJ1-5; D: TRBD1; size: -; DNA: TGTGCCAGCAGAGAGGACAGGGTATCTCTAAGCAATCAGCCCCAGCATTTT; CDR3: CASREDRVSLSNQPQHF
V: TRBV20-1; length: 13; J: TRBJ1-5; D: -; size: many; DNA: TGCAGTGCTAGTACAGGGACGCGACAGCCCCAGCATTTT; CDR3: CSASTGTRQPQHF
V: TRBV14; length: 15; J: TRBJ2-1; D: -; size: many; DNA: TGTGCCAGCAGCCAAGGACCCCGCTCCTACAATGAGCAGTTCTTC; CDR3: CASSQGPRSYNEQFF
V: TRBV2; length: 16; J: TRBJ1-4; D: -; size: many; DNA: TGTGCCAGCAGTGAAGCCCGACAGGCAACTAATGAAAAACTGTTTTTT; CDR3: CASSEARQATNEKLFF
V: TRBV29-1; length: 14; J: TRBJ2-3; D: TRBD2; size: many; DNA: TGCAGCGTTGAAGGCGGGAGAGGAGCAGATACGCAGTATTTT; CDR3: CSVEGGRGADTQYF
V: TRBV20-1; length: 15; J: TRBJ2-5; D: -; size: -; DNA: TGCAGTGCTAGAGATAGGCTAAATCCCCAAGAGACCCAGTACTTC; CDR3: CSARDRLNPQETQYF
V: TRBV7-2; length: 16; J: TRBJ1-4; D: -; size: few; DNA: TGTGCCAGCAGCTTAGCGAGACACAATCAAAGGGAAAAACTGTTTTTT; CDR3: CASSLARHNQREKLFF
V: TRBV7-9; length: 13; J: TRBJ2-1; D: -; size: many; DNA: TGTGCCAGCAGCTTCAGTAGCGCTAGTGAGCAGTTCTTC; CDR3: CASSFSSASEQFF
V: TRBV7-3; length: 13; J: TRBJ2-1; D: TRBD1; size: many; DNA: TGTGCCAGCAGCTTTACAGGGGCCAATGAGCAGTTCTTC; CDR3: CASSFTGANEQFF
V: TRBV10-3; length: 14; J: TRBJ1-5; D: -; size: many; DNA: TGTGCCATCAGTGAGTCGAGGGGGGGTCAGCCCCAGCATTTT; CDR3: CAISESRGGQPQHF
V: TRBV3-1; length: 18; J: TRBJ2-3; D: -; size: many; DNA: TGTGCCAGCAGCCAAGCACACTACGGCGGAGTTGGTGCAGATACGCAGTATTTT; CDR3: CASSQAHYGGVGADTQYF
V: TRBV29-1; length: 15; J: TRBJ2-5; D: -; size: -; DNA: TGCAGCGTTGAAGCCGGGCTAGTCGTAAAAGAGACCCAGTACTTC; CDR3: CSVEAGLVVKETQYF
V: TRBV10-2; length: 14; J: TRBJ2-2; D: -; size: many; DNA: TGCGCCAGCATCCGGAACGCGAACACCGGGGAGCTGTTTTTT; CDR3: CASIRNANTGELFF
V: TRBV3-1; length: 18; J: TRBJ2-1; D: TRBD2; size: many; DNA: TGTGCCAGCAGCCCTAAGGACCAACTAGCGGGAGGGCCGACTGAGCAGTTCTTC; CDR3: CASSPKDQLAGGPTEQFF
V: TRBV5-1; length: 15; J: TRBJ2-7; D: -; size: many; DNA: TGCGCCAGCAGCTTGGACGCGGAGGTTACTGGCGAGCAGTACTTC; CDR3: CASSLDAEVTGEQYF
V: TRBV4-2; length: 14; J: TRBJ1-1; D: TRBD1; size: many; DNA: TGTGCCAGCAGCCCGGGACAGCTGAACACTGAAGCTTTCTTT; CDR3: CASSPGQLNTEAFF
V: TRBV2; length: 13; J: TRBJ1-4; D: -; size: few; DNA: TGTGCCAGCAGACGGGACGGAAATGAGAAACTGTTTTTT; CDR3: CASRRDGNEKLFF
V: TRBV20-1; length: 15; J: TRBJ2-2; D: -; size: many; DNA: TGCAGCCCGGTTTGGGAGCAGCAGAACACCGGGGAGCTGTTTTTT; CDR3: CSPVWEQQNTGELFF
V: TRBV7-2; length: 12; J: TRBJ2-7; D: -; size: many; DNA: TGTGCCAGCAGCTGGAGCTCCTACGAGCAGTACTTC; CDR3: CASSWSSYEQYF
V: TRBV2; length: 14; J: TRBJ2-5; D: -; size: many; DNA: TGTGCCAGCAGTGTACAGGGAGGCGAGGAGACCCAGTACTTC; CDR3: CASSVQGGEETQYF